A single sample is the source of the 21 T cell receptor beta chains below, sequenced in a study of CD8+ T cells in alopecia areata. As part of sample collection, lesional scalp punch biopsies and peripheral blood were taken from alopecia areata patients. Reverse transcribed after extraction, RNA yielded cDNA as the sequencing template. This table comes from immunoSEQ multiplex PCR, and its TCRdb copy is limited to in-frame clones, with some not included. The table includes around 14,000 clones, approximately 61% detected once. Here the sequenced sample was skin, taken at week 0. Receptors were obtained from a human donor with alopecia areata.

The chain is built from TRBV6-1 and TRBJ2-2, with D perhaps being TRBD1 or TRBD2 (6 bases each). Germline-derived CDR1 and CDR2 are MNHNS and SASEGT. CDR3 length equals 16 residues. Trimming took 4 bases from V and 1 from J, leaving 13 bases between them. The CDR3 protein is CASSGRGPGNTGELFF. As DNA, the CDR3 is TGTGCCAGCAGTGGCCGGGGGCCGGGGAACACCGGGGAGCTGTTTTTT.

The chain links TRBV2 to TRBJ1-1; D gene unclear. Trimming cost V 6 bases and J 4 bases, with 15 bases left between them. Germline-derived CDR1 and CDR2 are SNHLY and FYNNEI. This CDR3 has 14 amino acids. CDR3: CASSTQTPSTEAFF. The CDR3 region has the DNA TGTGCCAGCAGCACGCAAACGCCGAGCACTGAAGCTTTCTTT.

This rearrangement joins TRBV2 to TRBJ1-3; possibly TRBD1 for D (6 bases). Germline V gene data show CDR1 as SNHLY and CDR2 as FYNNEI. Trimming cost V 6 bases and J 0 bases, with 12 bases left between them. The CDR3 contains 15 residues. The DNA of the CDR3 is TGTGCCAGCAGAGAACAGGGCAGCTCTGGAAACACCATATATTTT. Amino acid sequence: CASREQGSSGNTIYF.

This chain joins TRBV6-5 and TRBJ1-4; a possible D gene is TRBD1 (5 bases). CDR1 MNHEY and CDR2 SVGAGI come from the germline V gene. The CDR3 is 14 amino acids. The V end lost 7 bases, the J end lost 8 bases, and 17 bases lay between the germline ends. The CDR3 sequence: CASTPGGTGEKLFF. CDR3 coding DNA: TGTGCCAGCACCCCCGGCGGGACGGGAGAAAAACTGTTTTTT.

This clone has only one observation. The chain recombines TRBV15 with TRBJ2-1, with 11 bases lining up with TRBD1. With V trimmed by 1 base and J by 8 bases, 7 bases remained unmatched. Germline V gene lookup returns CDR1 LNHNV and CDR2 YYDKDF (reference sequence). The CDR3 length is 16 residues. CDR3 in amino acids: CATSRGWDRGLDEQFF. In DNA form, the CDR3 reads TGTGCCACCAGCAGAGGTTGGGACAGGGGGTTGGATGAGCAGTTCTTC.

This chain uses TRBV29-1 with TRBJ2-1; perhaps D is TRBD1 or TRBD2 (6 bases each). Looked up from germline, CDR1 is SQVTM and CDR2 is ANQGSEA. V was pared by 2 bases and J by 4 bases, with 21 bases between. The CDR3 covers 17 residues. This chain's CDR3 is CSVERRGALLLYNEQFF. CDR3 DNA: TGCAGCGTTGAACGAAGGGGGGCCTTACTACTATACAATGAGCAGTTCTTC.

The CDR3 sequence is CASSVDRGMETQYF. The CDR3 coding sequence is TGTGCCAGCAGTGTGGACAGGGGGATGGAGACCCAGTACTTC. This chain joins TRBV27 and TRBJ2-5, with TRBD1 matching 10 bases. The CDR3 consists of 14 residues. In germline, CDR1 is MNHEY, CDR2 SMNVEV (reference sequence). J was trimmed by 5 bases and V by 5 bases; bases with no gene match: 5.

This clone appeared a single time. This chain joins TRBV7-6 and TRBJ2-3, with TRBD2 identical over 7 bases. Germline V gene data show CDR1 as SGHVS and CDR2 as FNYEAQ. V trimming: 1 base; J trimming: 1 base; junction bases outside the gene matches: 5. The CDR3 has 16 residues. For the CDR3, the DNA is TGTGCCAGCAGCTTAGGACTAGCCCCCGGCACAGATACGCAGTATTTT. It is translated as CASSLGLAPGTDTQYF. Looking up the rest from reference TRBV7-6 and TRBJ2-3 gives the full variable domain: GAGVSQSPRYKVTKRGQDVALRCDPISGHVSLYWYRQALGQGPEFLTYFNYEAQQDKSGLPNDRFSAERPEGSISTLTIQRTEQRDSAMYRCASSLGLAPGTDTQYFGPGTRLTVL.

Here the CDR3 reads CATSRDRQGNQPQHF. DNA for the CDR3: TGTGCCACCAGCAGAGATCGGCAGGGCAATCAGCCCCAGCATTTT. The chain recombines TRBV15 with TRBJ1-5; D unresolved. Germline V gene sequence: CDR1 LNHNV, CDR2 YYDKDF (reference sequence). CDR3 length: 15 amino acids. Trimming left V 0 bases short and J 2 bases short, with 8 bases between.

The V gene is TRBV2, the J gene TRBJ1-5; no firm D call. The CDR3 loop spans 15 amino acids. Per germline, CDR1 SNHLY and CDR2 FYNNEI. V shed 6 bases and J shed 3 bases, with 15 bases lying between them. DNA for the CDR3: TGTGCCAGCAGGGAATCAAAAGCACCCAATCAGCCCCAGCATTTT. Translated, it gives CASRESKAPNQPQHF.

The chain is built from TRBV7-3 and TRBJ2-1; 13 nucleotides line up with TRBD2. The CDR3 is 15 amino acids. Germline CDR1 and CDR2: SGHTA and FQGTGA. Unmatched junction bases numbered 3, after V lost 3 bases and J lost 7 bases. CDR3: CASSFGTSGNNEQFF. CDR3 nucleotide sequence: TGTGCCAGCAGCTTCGGGACTAGCGGGAATAATGAGCAGTTCTTC. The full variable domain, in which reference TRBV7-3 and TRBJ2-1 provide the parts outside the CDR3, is GAGVSQTPSNKVTEKGKYVELRCDPISGHTALYWYRQSLGQGPEFLIYFQGTGAADDSGLPNDRFFAVRPEGSVSTLKIQRTERGDSAVYLCASSFGTSGNNEQFFGPGTRLTVL.

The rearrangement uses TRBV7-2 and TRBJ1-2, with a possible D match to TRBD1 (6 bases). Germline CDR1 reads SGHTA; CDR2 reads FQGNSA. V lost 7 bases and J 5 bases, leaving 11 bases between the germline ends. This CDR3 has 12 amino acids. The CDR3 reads CASTEGGYGYTF. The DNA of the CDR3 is TGTGCCAGCACGGAAGGGGGGTATGGCTACACCTTC.

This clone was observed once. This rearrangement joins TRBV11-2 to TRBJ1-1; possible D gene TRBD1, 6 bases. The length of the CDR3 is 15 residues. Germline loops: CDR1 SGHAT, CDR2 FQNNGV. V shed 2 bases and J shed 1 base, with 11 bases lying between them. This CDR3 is CASSLNAGANTEAFF. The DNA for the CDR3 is TGTGCCAGCAGCTTAAATGCAGGGGCGAACACTGAAGCTTTCTTT.

The CDR3 is CASSFGGGLFEQYF. The CDR3 DNA is TGTGCCAGCAGTTTTGGAGGGGGTCTCTTCGAGCAGTACTTC. This rearrangement joins TRBV28 to TRBJ2-7; D tentatively reads TRBD1 or TRBD2 (6 bases each). Trimming stripped 3 bases from V and 6 bases from J, with 15 bases between. Per germline, CDR1 MDHEN and CDR2 SYDVKM. This CDR3 has 14 amino acids. The full variable domain, rest sourced from reference TRBV28 and TRBJ2-7, is DVKVTQSSRYLVKRTGEKVFLECVQDMDHENMFWYRQDPGLGLRLIYFSYDVKMKEKGDIPEGYSVSREKKERFSLILESASTNQTSMYLCASSFGGGLFEQYFGPGTRLTVT.

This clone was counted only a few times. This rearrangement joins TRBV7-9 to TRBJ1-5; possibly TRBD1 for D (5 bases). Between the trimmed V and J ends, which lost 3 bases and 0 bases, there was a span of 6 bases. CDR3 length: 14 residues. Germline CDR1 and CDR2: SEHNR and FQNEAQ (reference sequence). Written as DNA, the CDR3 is TGTGCCAGCAGCTTCAGGGATAGCAATCAGCCCCAGCATTTT. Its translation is CASSFRDSNQPQHF.

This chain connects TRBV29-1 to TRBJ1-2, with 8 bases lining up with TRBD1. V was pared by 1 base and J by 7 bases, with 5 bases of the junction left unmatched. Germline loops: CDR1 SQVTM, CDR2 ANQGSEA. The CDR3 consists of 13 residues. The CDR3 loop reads CSVEAPGGPGYTF. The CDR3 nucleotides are TGCAGCGTTGAAGCCCCAGGGGGCCCTGGCTACACCTTC. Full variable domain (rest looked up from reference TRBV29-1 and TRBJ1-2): SAVISQKPSRDICQRGTSLTIQCQVDSQVTMMFWYRQQPGQSLTLIATANQGSEATYESGFVIDKFPISRPNLTFSTLTVSNMSPEDSSIYLCSVEAPGGPGYTFGSGTRLTVV.

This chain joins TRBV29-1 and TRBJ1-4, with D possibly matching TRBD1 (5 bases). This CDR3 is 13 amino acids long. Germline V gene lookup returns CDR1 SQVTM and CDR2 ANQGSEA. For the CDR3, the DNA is TGCAGTGTTTACGGGGGGGTTAATGAAAAACTGTTTTTT. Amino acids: CSVYGGVNEKLFF.

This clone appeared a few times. Here the CDR3 reads CAWRSGEWGYGYTF. In DNA form, the CDR3 reads TGTGCCTGGAGATCGGGAGAGTGGGGCTATGGCTACACCTTC. V and J are TRBV30 and TRBJ1-2; the D is unclear. The CDR3 has 14 amino acids. V was clipped by 3 bases and J by 4 bases, with 15 bases between them. The germline V gene encodes CDR1 GTSNPN and CDR2 SVGIG (reference sequence).

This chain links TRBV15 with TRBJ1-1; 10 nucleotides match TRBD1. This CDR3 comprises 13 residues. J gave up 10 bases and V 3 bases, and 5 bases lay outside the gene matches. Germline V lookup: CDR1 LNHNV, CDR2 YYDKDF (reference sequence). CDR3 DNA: TGTGCCACCAGCAGGGGACAGGGGCCCCCAGCTTTCTTT. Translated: CATSRGQGPPAFF.

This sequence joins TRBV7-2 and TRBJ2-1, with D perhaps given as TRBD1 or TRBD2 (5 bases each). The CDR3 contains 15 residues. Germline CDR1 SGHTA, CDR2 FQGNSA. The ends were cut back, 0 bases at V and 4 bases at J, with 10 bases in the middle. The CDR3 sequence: CASSLAGPLYNEQFF. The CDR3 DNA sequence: TGTGCCAGCAGCTTAGCGGGACCACTATACAATGAGCAGTTCTTC. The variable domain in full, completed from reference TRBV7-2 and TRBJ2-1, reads GAGVSQSPSNKVTEKGKDVELRCDPISGHTALYWYRQSLGQGLEFLIYFQGNSAPDKSGLPSDRFSAERTGGSVSTLTIQRTQQEDSAVYLCASSLAGPLYNEQFFGPGTRLTVL.

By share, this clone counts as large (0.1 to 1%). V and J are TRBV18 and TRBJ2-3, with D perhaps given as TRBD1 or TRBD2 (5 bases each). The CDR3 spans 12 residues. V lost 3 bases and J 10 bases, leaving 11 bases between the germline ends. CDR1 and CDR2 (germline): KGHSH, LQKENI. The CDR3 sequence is CASSPGTMAQYF. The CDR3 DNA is TGTGCCAGCTCACCTGGGACGATGGCGCAGTATTTT. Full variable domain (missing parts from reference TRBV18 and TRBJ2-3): NAGVMQNPRHLVRRRGQEARLRCSPMKGHSHVYWYRQLPEEGLKFMVYLQKENIIDESGMPKERFSAEFPKEGPSILRIQQVVRGDSAAYFCASSPGTMAQYFGPGTRLTVL.